This TCR beta chain derives from a study of T cells and copy number aberrations in small-cell lung cancer. Broader study findings: Findings need validation given the study's small sample size. Compared with adjacent lung tissue, tumors had lower T-cell richness and clonality and non-significantly lower density.

Notes on this clone: Its antigen is undetermined.

V lost 4 bases to trimming and J lost 8 bases; unmatched junction nucleotides: 4. This CDR3 has 12 residues. CDR1 is SGHKS, CDR2 YYEKEE, per germline (reference sequence). The table came from immunoSEQ multiplex PCR; TCRdb's copy has only in-frame clones and leaves some out. This sample has about 6,600 clones; around 76% occur once, and the top ten carry approximately 10%. This clonotype originated in a woman aged 70 to 79 with small cell lung cancer. Some clones in this sample may be carry-over from other donors' samples. The gene calls are TRBV5-5 and TRBJ1-1, with 8 bases aligning to TRBD1. Sequences were obtained from normal tissue next to the tumor. This CDR3 reads CASSPPGGEAFF. CDR3 sequence (DNA): TGTGCCAGCAGCCCGCCAGGGGGCGAAGCTTTCTTT.